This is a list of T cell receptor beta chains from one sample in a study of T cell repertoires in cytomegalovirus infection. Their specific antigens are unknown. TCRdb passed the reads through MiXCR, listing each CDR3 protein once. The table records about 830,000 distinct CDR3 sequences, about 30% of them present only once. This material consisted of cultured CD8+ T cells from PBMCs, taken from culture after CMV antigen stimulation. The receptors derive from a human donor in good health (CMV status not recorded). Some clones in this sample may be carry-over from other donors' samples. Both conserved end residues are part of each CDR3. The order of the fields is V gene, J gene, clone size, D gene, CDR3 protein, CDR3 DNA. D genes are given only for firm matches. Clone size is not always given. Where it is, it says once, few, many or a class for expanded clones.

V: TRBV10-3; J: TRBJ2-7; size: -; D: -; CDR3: CAISESRQVLSGEQYF; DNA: TGTGCCATCAGTGAGTCAAGACAGGTTCTATCGGGGGAGCAGTACTTC
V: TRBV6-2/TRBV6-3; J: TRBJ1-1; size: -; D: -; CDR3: CASASSLGLGTEAFF; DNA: TGTGCCAGCGCCTCCTCCCTGGGCCTCGGGACTGAAGCTTTCTTT
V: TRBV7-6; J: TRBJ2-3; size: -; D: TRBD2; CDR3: CASSPVSGGSPYTQYF; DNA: TGTGCCAGCAGCCCTGTTAGCGGGGGTTCTCCTTATACGCAGTATTTT
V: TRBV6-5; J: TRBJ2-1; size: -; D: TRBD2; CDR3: CASSYSPSGDPFF; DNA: TGTGCCAGCAGTTACTCGCCTAGCGGGGATCCGTTCTTC
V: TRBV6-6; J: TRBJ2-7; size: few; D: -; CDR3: CASSPRAHEQYF; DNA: TGTGCCAGCAGCCCTCGCGCACACGAGCAGTACTTC
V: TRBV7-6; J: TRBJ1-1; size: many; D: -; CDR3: CASSDPQGADNTEAFF; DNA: TGTGCCAGCAGCGATCCACAGGGAGCTGATAACACTGAAGCTTTCTTT
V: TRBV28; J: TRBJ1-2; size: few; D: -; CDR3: CASSPILVRGLEDYGYTF; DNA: TGTGCCAGCAGTCCTATACTAGTCCGGGGGCTTGAAGACTATGGCTACACCTTC
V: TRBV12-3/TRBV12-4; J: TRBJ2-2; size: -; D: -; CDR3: CASIGVDTGELFF; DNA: TGTGCCAGCATAGGAGTAGACACCGGGGAGCTGTTTTTT
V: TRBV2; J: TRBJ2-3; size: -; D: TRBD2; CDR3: CASSDGLTSGPDTQYF; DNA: TGTGCCAGCAGTGATGGGTTGACTAGCGGCCCAGATACGCAGTATTTT
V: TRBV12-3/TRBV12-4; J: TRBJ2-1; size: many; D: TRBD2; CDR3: CASSLASGGLSYNEQFF; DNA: TGTGCCAGCAGTTTAGCTAGCGGGGGGCTCTCCTACAATGAGCAGTTCTTC
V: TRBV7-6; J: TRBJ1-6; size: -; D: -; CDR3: CASSLRQSNSPLHF; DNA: TGTGCCAGCAGCCTGAGACAGTCGAATTCACCCCTCCACTTT
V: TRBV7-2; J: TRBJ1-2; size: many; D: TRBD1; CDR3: CASSFNLGQGRSYGYTF; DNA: TGTGCCAGCAGCTTCAATTTAGGACAGGGTCGGAGCTATGGCTACACCTTC
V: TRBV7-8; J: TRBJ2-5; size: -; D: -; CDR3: CVSSQRETQYF; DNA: TGTGTCAGCAGCCAAAGAGAGACCCAGTACTTC
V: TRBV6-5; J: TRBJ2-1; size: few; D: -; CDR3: CASTPRGYNEQFF; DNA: TGTGCCAGCACCCCGCGAGGCTACAATGAGCAGTTCTTC
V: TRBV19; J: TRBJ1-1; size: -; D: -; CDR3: CASSAGTKNTEAFF; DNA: TGTGCCAGTAGTGCCGGGACCAAGAACACTGAAGCTTTCTTT
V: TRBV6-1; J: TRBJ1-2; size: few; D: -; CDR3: CASSETGGEGYTF; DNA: TGTGCCAGCAGTGAAACCGGGGGCGAAGGCTACACCTTC
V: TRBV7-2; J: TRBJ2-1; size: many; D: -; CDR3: CASSLRVYEQFF; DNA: TGTGCCAGCAGCTTAAGGGTCTATGAGCAGTTCTTC
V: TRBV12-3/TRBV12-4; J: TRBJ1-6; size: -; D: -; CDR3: CASSARDTGRSSPLHF; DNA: TGTGCCAGCAGTGCACGCGACACAGGGAGAAGTTCACCCCTCCACTTT
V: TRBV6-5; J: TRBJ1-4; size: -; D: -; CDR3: CASSYRGDEKLFF; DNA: TGTGCCAGCAGTTACAGAGGGGATGAAAAACTGTTTTTT
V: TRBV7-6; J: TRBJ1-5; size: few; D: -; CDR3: CASSPLGTGNQPQHF; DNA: TGTGCCAGCAGCCCGTTAGGGACGGGGAATCAGCCCCAGCATTTT
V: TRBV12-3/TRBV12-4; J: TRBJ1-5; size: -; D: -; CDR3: CASSFNILEPGLSNQPQHF; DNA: TGTGCCAGCAGTTTCAACATCCTAGAGCCTGGCTTGAGCAATCAGCCCCAGCATTTT
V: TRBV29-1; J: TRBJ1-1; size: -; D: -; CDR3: CSVEVGDAFF; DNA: TGCAGCGTTGAGGTCGGGGATGCTTTCTTT
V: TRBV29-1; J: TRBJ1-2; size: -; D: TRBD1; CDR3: CSVGTGAYYGYTF; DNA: TGCAGCGTTGGGACAGGGGCGTACTATGGCTACACCTTC
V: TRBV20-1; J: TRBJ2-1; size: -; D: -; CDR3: CSARNRSSYNEQFF; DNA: TGCAGTGCTAGAAATCGCAGCTCCTACAATGAGCAGTTCTTC
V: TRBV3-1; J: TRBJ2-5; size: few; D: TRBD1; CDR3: CASSQEGGQGHQETQYF; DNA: TGTGCCAGCAGCCAAGAAGGTGGACAGGGCCACCAAGAGACCCAGTACTTC
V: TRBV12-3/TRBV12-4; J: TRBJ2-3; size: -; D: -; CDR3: CANSRAGTDTQYF; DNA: TGTGCCAACAGCCGGGCGGGGACAGATACGCAGTATTTT
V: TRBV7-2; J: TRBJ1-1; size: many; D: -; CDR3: CASSLNRMNTEAFF; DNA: TGTGCCAGCAGCTTAAACAGAATGAACACTGAAGCTTTCTTT
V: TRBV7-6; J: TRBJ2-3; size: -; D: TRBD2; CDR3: CASSLGLAGGPRTDTQYF; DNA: TGTGCCAGCAGCCTCGGACTAGCGGGGGGGCCTCGCACAGATACGCAGTATTTT
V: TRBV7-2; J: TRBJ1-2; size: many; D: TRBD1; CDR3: CASSLEGQGWYGYTF; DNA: TGTGCCAGCAGCTTAGAAGGACAGGGGTGGTATGGCTACACCTTC
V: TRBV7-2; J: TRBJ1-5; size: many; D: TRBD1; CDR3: CASTVQGEGQPQHF; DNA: TGTGCCAGCACCGTCCAGGGGGAAGGTCAGCCCCAGCATTTT
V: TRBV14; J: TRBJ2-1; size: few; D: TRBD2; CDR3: CASSPDSRLAGPGDEQFF; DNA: TGTGCCAGCAGCCCAGACTCTAGACTAGCGGGACCTGGGGATGAGCAGTTCTTC
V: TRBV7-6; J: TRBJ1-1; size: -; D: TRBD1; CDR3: CASSLVRTGIIGGTEAFF; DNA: TGTGCCAGCAGCTTAGTCAGGACAGGGATAATCGGGGGCACTGAAGCTTTCTTT
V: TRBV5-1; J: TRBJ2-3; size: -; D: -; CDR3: CASKQRGPTSTDTQYF; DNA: TGCGCCAGCAAGCAACGTGGGCCAACTAGCACAGATACGCAGTATTTT